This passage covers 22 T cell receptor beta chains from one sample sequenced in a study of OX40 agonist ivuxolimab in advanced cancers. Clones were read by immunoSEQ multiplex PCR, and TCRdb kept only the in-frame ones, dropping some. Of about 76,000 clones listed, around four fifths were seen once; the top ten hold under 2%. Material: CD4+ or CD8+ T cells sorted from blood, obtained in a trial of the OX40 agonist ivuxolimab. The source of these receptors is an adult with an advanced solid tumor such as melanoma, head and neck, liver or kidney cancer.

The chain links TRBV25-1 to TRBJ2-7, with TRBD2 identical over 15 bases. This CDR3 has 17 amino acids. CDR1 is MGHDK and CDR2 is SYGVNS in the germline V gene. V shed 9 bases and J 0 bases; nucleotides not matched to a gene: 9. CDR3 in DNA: TGTGCCAGGACCGGGACTAGCGGGGGGTTTAGCTCCTACGAGCAGTACTTC. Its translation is CARTGTSGGFSSYEQYF.

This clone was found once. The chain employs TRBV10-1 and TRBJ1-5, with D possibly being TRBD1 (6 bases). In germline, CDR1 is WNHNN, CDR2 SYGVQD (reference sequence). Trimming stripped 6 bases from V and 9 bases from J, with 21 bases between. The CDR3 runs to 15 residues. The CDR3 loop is CASRPSSGDSSPQHF. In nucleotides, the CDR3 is TGCGCCAGCAGGCCCTCCTCAGGGGACTCTTCGCCCCAGCATTTT.

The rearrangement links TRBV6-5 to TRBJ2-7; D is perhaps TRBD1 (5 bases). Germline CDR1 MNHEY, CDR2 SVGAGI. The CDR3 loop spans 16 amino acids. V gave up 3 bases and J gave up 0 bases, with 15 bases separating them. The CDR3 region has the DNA TGTGCCAGCAGTTATTCGTGGACATACCACTCCTACGAGCAGTACTTC. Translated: CASSYSWTYHSYEQYF.

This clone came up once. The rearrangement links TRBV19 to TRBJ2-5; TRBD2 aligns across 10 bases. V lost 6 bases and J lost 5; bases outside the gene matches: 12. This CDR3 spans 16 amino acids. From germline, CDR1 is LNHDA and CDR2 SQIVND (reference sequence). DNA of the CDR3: TGTGCCAGTAGCCCGCTGGGTAGCGGGGGGCGGGAGACCCAGTACTTC. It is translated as CASSPLGSGGRETQYF.

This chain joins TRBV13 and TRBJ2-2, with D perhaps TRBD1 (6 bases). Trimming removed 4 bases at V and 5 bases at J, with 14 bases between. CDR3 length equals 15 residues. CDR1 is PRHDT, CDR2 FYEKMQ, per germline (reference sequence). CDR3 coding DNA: TGTGCCAGCAGCTCGACAGGAGGAAGGACCGGGGAGCTGTTTTTT. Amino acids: CASSSTGGRTGELFF.

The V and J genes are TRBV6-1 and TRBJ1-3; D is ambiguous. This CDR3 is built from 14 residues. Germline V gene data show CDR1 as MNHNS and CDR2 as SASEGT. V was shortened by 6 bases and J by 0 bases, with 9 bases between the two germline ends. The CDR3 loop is CASRPATSGNTIYF. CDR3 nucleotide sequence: TGTGCCAGCAGGCCAGCCACCTCTGGAAACACCATATATTTT.

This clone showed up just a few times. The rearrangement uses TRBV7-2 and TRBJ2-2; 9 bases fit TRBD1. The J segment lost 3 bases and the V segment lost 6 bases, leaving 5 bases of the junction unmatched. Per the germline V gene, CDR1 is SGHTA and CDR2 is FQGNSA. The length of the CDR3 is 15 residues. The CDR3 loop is CASSPQGADTGELFF. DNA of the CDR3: TGTGCCAGCAGTCCACAGGGGGCGGACACCGGGGAGCTGTTTTTT.

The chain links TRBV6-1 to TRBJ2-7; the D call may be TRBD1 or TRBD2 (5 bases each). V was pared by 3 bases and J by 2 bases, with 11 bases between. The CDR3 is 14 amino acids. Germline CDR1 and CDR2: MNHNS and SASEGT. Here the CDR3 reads CASSEGRGPYEQYF. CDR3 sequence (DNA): TGTGCCAGCAGTGAGGGACGTGGCCCCTACGAGCAGTACTTC.

CDR3 amino acids: CASRFTQENTEAFF. The CDR3 DNA sequence: TGTGCCAGCAGGTTCACTCAGGAGAACACTGAAGCTTTCTTT. The chain recombines TRBV6-5 with TRBJ1-1; D remains ambiguous. V dropped 6 bases and J dropped 1 base, with 12 bases sitting between them. Germline assignment: CDR1 MNHEY and CDR2 SVGAGI. The CDR3 spans 14 residues.

The DNA of the CDR3 is TGTGCCAGCAGTGACAGCCGGGACAGCCTTGCAACTAATGAAAAACTGTTTTTT. Translated: CASSDSRDSLATNEKLFF. The chain combines TRBV6-4 with TRBJ1-4; 7 nucleotides match TRBD1. The CDR3 covers 18 residues. Trimming removed 2 bases from V and 0 bases from J; junction bases left unmatched: 9. Per germline, CDR1 MRHNA and CDR2 SNTAGT.

For the CDR3, the DNA is TGTGCCAGCAGTTTTGTCAGGGCGGATACCCAGTACTTC. Translation: CASSFVRADTQYF. The chain carries TRBV28 and TRBJ2-5; maybe TRBD1 (5 bases). The V end was cut by 3 bases, the J end by 8 bases, with 13 bases between. The germline gives CDR1 MDHEN, CDR2 SYDVKM. The CDR3 spans 13 residues.

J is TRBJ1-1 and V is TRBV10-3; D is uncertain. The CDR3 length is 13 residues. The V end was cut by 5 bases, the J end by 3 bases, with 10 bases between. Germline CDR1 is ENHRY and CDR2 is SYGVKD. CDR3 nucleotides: TGTGCCATCAGTTCAATAGGGTACACTGAAGCTTTCTTT. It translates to CAISSIGYTEAFF.

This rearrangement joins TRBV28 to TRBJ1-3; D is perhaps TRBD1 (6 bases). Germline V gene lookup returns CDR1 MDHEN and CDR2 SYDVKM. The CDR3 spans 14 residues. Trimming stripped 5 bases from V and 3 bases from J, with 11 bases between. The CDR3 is CASSTPGHGNTIYF. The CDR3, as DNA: TGTGCCAGCAGTACACCGGGACATGGAAACACCATATATTTT.

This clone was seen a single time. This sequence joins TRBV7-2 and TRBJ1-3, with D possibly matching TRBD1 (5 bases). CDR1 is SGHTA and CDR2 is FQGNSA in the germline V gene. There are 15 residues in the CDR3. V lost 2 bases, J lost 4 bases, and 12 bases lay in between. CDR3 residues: CASSLWAGIGNTIYF. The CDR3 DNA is TGTGCCAGCAGCTTATGGGCAGGGATAGGAAACACCATATATTTT.

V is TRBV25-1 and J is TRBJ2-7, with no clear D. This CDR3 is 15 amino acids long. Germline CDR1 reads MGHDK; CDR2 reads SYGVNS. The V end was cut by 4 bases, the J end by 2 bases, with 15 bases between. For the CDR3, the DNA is TGTGCCAGCAGTGCCAATCAAGCCTCCGCCTACGAGCAGTACTTC. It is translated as CASSANQASAYEQYF.

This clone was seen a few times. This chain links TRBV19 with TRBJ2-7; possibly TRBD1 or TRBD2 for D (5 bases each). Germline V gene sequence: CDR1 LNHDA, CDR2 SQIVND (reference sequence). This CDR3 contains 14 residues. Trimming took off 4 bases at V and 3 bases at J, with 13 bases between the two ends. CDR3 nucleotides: TGTGCCAGTAGTACCCGGGACGGAGACTACGAGCAGTACTTC. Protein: CASSTRDGDYEQYF.

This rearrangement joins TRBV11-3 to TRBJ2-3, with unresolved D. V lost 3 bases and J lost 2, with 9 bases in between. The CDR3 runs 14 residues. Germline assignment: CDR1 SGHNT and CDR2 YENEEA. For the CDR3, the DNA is TGTGCCAGCAGCTTGGGCTTATTCACAGATACGCAGTATTTT. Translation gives CASSLGLFTDTQYF. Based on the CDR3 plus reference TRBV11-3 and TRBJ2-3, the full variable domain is EAGVVQSPRYKIIEKKQPVAFWCNPISGHNTLYWYLQNLGQGPELLIRYENEEAVDDSQLPKDRFSAERLKGVDSTLKIQPAELGDSAVYLCASSLGLFTDTQYFGPGTRLTVL.

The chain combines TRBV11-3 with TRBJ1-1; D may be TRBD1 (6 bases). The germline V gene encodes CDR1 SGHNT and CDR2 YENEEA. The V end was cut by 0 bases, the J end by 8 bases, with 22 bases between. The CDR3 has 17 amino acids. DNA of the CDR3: TGTGCCAGCAGCTTAGATCGTAAAGGGGGAAAAATCTGGGAAGCTTTCTTT. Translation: CASSLDRKGGKIWEAFF.

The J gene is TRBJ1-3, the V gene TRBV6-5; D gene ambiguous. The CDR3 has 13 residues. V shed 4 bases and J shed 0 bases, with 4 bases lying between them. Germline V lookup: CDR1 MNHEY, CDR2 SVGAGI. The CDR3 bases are TGTGCCAGCAGTTCAATCTCTGGAAACACCATATATTTT. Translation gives CASSSISGNTIYF.

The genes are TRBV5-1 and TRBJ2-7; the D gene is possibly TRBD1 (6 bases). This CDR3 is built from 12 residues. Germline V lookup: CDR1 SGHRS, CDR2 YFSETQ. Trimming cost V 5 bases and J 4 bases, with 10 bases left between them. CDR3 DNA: TGCGCCAGCAGTCTCAGGGGATACGAGCAGTACTTC. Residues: CASSLRGYEQYF.

CDR3 DNA: TGTGCCAGCAGACGCCGGGGGACAGGGGGCGCAGTGATCCTCTGGAGCTATGGCTACACCTTC. This codes for CASRRRGTGGAVILWSYGYTF. V is TRBV28 and J is TRBJ1-2, with 12 bases identical to TRBD1. Germline CDR1 reads MDHEN; CDR2 reads SYDVKM. J gave up 4 bases and V 6 bases, and 24 bases lay outside the gene matches. The CDR3 spans 21 residues.

This CDR3 is CASRDWGYEQYF. In nucleotides, the CDR3 is TGTGCCAGCAGGGACTGGGGCTACGAGCAGTACTTC. This chain uses TRBV6-6 with TRBJ2-7; the D gene is possibly TRBD2 (5 bases). There are 12 residues in the CDR3. Germline V gene data show CDR1 as MNHNY and CDR2 as SVGAGI (reference sequence). Trimming stripped 6 bases from V and 3 bases from J, with 9 bases between.